This TCR beta chain was identified during a study of T cells in Graves' hyperthyroidism and ophthalmopathy. Study outcomes and limitations: Ophthalmopathy cases were set apart from stable hyperthyroidism by a 13 V-J model.

Amplified regions were TCR beta CDR3 sequences from RNA transcripts. TCR CDR3 regions were first amplified by RT-PCR with HTBI primers. TCRdb ran MiXCR on the multiplex PCR reads and lists one entry per CDR3 protein. The sample records some 460,000 distinct CDR3 sequences, 15% to 18% being singletons. The CDR3 runs 16 residues. The germline V gene encodes CDR1 KGHSH and CDR2 LQKENI. Trimming cost V 2 bases and J 6 bases; bases outside gene matches: 4. This clonotype was observed many times. Its antigen remains unknown. V usage is TRBV18 and J usage is TRBJ2-1, with 13 nucleotides matching TRBD2. The material sequenced was blood. The source is a woman aged 18-35 years with Graves' hyperthyroidism. The CDR3 nucleotides read TGTGCCAGCTCACCATCTGGACTAGCGGGAGTCAATGAGCAGTTCTTC. Encoded protein: CASSPSGLAGVNEQFF.